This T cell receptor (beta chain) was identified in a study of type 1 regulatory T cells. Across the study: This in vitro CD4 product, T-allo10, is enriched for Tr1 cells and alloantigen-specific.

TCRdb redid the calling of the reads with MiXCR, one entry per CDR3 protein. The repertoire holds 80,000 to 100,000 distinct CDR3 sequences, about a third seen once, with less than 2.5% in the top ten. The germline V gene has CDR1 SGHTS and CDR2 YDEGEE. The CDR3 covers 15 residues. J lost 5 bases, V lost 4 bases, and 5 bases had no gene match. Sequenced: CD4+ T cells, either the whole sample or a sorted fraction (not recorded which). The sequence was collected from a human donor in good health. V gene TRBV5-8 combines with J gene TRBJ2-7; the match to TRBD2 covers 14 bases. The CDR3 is CASSEGLAGVDEQYF. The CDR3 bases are TGTGCCAGCAGCGAGGGACTAGCGGGAGTCGACGAGCAGTACTTC.